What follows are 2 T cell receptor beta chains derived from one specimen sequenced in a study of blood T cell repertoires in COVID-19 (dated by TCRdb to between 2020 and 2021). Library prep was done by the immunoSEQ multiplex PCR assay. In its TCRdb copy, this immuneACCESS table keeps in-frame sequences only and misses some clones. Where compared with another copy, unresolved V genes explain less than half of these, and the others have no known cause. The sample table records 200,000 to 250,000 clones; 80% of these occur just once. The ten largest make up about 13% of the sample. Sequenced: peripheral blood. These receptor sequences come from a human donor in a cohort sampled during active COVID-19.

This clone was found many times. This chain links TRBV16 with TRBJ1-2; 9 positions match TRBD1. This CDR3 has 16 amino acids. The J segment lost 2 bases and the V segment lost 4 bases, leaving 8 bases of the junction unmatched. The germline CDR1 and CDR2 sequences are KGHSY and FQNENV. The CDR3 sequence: CASSPPGQGFNYGYTF. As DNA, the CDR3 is TGTGCCAGCAGCCCACCGGGACAGGGCTTCAACTATGGCTACACCTTC.

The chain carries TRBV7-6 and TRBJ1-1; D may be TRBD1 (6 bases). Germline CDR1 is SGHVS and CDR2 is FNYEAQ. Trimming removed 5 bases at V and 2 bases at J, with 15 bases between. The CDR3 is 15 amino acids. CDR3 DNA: TGTGCCAGCAGCCCGGGGAGGGGGGCAAACACTGAAGCTTTCTTT. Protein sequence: CASSPGRGANTEAFF.